This T cell receptor (beta chain) was identified in a study of blood T cell repertoires in COVID-19. The age range of participants was about 18 to 89 years, with residence in about two dozen US areas. V lost 4 bases to trimming and J lost 0 bases; unmatched junction nucleotides: 9. The CDR3 runs to 16 residues. Germline CDR1 SGDLS, CDR2 YYNGEE. Clones were sequenced by immunoSEQ multiplex PCR, and TCRdb holds only the in-frame ones, with some missing. The repertoire has 150,000 or so clones, less than 85% of them found once; the top ten carry around 18%. Sequencing was done on a sample of PBMCs or T cells enriched from blood (not recorded which). The sequence was obtained from a man between 60 and 75 years old who had recovered from COVID-19. The chain employs TRBV9 and TRBJ2-7; 8 bases are shared with TRBD2. CDR3 DNA sequence: TGTGCCAGCAGCTCCCACGGGGGGACTAGCTCCTACGAGCAGTACTTC. Protein sequence: CASSSHGGTSSYEQYF.